This T cell receptor beta chain was retrieved from a study of regulatory T cells in long-lasting Graves disease. General study findings and limits: Thyroid tissue went unstudied; only peripheral blood was examined. Persistent Graves' disease cases displayed lower TCR diversity than newly diagnosed ones.

This clonotype showed up many times. Antigen specificity is unknown. Time point denoted: newly diagnosed GD, antithyroid drugs for less than 3 months. PBMC RNA served as the TCR library source. Researchers made TCR beta libraries by using iRepertoire HTBI primers and running Arm-PCR on CDR3 regions. One entry per CDR3 protein, called by TCRdb with MiXCR from the multiplex PCR reads. The table lists about 430,000 distinct CDR3 sequences, about 15% of them singletons. Trimming removed 5 bases from V and 13 bases from J, with 24 bases in between. Germline V lookup: CDR1 SGHTA, CDR2 FQGTGA. The CDR3 runs to 15 residues. These data also formed part of another study, on T cells in Graves' hyperthyroidism and ophthalmopathy.

The rearrangement links TRBV7-3 to TRBJ2-1; possible D gene TRBD2, 5 bases. The receptor comes from a woman aged 35 to 49 with Graves disease. The sample was peripheral blood mononuclear cells (PBMCs), taken at new diagnosis, from a patient treated with antithyroid drugs. Here the CDR3 reads CASSRLSLVPGAQFF. The CDR3 bases are TGTGCCAGCAGCCGACTCTCACTAGTCCCTGGTGCCCAGTTCTTC.